This note documents a single T cell receptor beta chain sequence. Stated time point: pre-sensitization, week 0. As for treatment: therapeutic diphenylcyclopropenone sensitization with weekly scalp DPC. TCRdb analysed the RACE reads with MiXCR anew, one entry per CDR3 protein. This sample yields fewer than 150,000 distinct CDR3 sequences, of which roughly 14% are seen a single time; about 3% belongs to the top ten. The V and J ends lost 1 base and 0 bases respectively, with 18 bases between them. The CDR3 runs 18 residues. Looked up from germline, CDR1 is KGHSH and CDR2 is LQKENI. This sample is drawn from a study of human T cells and chemical hapten exposure.

The receptor comes from a woman aged 18 to 35 with alopecia areata. Some clones in this sample may be carry-over from other donors' samples. Specimen: whole blood, collected in connection with sensitization to the hapten diphenylcyclopropenone (DPC). The chain joins TRBV18 to TRBJ1-1, with D possibly being TRBD1 (5 bases). The DNA for the CDR3 is TGTGCCAGCTCACCACGGGGGACCCAGGGCTCTATGAACACTGAAGCTTTCTTT. Translated: CASSPRGTQGSMNTEAFF.